The rows below give T cell receptor beta chains drawn from one sample of a study of early T cells in non-severe SARS-CoV-2 infection. In TCRdb, the 5' RACE reads were re-called with MiXCR into one record per CDR3 protein. Of over 45,000 distinct CDR3 sequences listed, approximately 5.6% were seen once; the top ten hold around 4.4%. The sequencing input was whole blood. The receptors were gathered from an adult who was a healthcare worker with PCR-confirmed SARS-CoV-2 infection or an uninfected control (not recorded which). The conserved cysteine and the conserved F or W are not part of the CDR3 here. The order of the fields is J gene, V gene, CDR3 protein.

>TRBJ1-1|TRBV29-1
SVGGQGTNTEAF
>TRBJ2-7|TRBV12-3/TRBV12-4
ASRGEGYEQY
>TRBJ1-1|TRBV7-7
ASTPIRGLNTEAF
>TRBJ2-3|TRBV29-1
SADRSTDTQY
>TRBJ2-1|TRBV6-1
ASTPLGTSNNEQF
>TRBJ2-1|TRBV20-1
SAIGQGVKNEQF
>TRBJ2-3|TRBV2
ATRAAGGYTDTQY
>TRBJ2-3|TRBV20-1
SAILAGAHLSTDTQY
>TRBJ2-5|TRBV4-3
ASSQVAGEGETQY
>TRBJ2-1|TRBV20-1
SVPMAGGGNEQF
>TRBJ2-7|TRBV6-5
ASSPWTSAVPYEQY
>TRBJ2-5|TRBV12-3/TRBV12-4
ASSLGGWGGETQY
>TRBJ1-3|TRBV12-3/TRBV12-4
ASSPGQGRLTGNTIY
>TRBJ1-1|TRBV9
ASSVTVMNTEAF
>TRBJ2-2|TRBV27
ASSIGLANTGELF
>TRBJ2-2|TRBV5-1
ASTPGANTGELF
>TRBJ2-2|TRBV5-4
ASGNRRSTGELF
>TRBJ2-3|TRBV6-5
ATNSGTPQY
>TRBJ2-3|TRBV5-1
ASSAPSGGGDTQY
>TRBJ2-1|TRBV7-2
ASSLRANEQF